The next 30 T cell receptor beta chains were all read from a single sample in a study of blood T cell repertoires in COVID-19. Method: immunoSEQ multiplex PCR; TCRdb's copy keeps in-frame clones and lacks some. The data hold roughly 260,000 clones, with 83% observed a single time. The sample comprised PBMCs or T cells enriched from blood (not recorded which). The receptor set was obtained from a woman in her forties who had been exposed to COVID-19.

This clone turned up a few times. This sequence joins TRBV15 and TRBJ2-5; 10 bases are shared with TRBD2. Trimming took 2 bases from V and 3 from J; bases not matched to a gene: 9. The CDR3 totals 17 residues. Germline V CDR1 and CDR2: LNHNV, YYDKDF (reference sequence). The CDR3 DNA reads TGTGCCACCAGCAGAAGCGGGGGGGCCGTGGGGGAAGAGACCCAGTACTTC. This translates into CATSRSGGAVGEETQYF.

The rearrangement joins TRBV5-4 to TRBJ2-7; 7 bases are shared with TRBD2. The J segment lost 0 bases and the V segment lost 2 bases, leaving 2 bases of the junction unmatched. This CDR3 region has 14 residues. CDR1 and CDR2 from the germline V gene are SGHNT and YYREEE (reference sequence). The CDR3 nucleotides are TGTGCCAGCAGCTTTTCGGGGGGCTCCTACGAGCAGTACTTC. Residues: CASSFSGGSYEQYF.

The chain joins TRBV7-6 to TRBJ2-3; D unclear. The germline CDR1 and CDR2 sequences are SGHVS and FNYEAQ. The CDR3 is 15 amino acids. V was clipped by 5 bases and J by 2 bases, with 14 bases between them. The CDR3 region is CASSPPSWYTDTQYF. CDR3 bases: TGTGCCAGCAGCCCCCCCAGTTGGTACACAGATACGCAGTATTTT.

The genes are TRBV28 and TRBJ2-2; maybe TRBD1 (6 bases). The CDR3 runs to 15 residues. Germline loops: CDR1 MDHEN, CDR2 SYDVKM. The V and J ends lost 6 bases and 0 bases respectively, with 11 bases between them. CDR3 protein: CASSEGHANTGELFF. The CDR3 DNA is TGTGCCAGCAGCGAGGGACACGCGAACACCGGGGAGCTGTTTTTT. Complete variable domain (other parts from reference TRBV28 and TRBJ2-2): DVKVTQSSRYLVKRTGEKVFLECVQDMDHENMFWYRQDPGLGLRLIYFSYDVKMKEKGDIPEGYSVSREKKERFSLILESASTNQTSMYLCASSEGHANTGELFFGEGSRLTVL.

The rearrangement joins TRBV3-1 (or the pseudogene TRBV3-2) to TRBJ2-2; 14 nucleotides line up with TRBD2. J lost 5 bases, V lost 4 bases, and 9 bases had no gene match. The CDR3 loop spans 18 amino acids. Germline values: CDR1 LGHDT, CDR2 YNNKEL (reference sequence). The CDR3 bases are TGTGCCAGCAGCCTAAGTCTCCGGACTAGCGGGGGGACCGGGGAGCTGTTTTTT. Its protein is CASSLSLRTSGGTGELFF.

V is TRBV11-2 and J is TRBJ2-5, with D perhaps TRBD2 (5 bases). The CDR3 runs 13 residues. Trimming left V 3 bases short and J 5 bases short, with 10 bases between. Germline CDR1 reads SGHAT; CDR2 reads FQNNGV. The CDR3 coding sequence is TGTGCCAGCAGCTTTTCCGGGAAGGAGACCCAGTACTTC. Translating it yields CASSFSGKETQYF.

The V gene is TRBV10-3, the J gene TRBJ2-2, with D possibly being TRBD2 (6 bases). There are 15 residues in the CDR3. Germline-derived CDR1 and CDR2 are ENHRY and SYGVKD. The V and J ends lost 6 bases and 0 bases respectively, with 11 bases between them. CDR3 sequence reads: CAIREGTPNTGELFF. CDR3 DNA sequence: TGTGCCATCAGGGAGGGTACTCCGAACACCGGGGAGCTGTTTTTT.

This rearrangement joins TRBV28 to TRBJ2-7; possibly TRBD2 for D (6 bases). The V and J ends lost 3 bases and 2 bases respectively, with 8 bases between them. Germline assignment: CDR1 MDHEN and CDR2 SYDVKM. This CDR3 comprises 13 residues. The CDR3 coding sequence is TGTGCCAGCAGTTTGGGGGGTCCCTACGAGCAGTACTTC. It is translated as CASSLGGPYEQYF.

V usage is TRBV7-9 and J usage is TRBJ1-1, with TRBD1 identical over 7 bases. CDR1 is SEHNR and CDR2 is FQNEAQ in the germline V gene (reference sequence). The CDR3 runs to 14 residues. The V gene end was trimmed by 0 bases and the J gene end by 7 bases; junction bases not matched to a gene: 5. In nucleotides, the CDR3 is TGTGCCAGCAGCTTAGCGTTACAGGGGATTGAAGCTTTCTTT. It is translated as CASSLALQGIEAFF.

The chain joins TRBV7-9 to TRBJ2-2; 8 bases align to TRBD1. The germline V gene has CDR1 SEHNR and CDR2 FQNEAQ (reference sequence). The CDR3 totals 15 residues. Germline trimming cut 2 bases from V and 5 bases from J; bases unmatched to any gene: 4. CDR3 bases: TGTGCCAGCAGCTTATGGACAGGGCAAACCGGGGAGCTGTTTTTT. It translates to CASSLWTGQTGELFF.

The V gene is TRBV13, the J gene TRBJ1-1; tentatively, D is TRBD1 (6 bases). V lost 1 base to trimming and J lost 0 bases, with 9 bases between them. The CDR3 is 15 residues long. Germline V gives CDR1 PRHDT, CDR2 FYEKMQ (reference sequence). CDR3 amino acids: CASSLARGMNTEAFF. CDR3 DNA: TGTGCCAGCAGCTTAGCCAGGGGCATGAACACTGAAGCTTTCTTT. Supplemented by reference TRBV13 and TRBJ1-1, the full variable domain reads AAGVIQSPRHLIKEKRETATLKCYPIPRHDTVYWYQQGPGQDPQFLISFYEKMQSDKGSIPDRFSAQQFSDYHSELNMSSLELGDSALYFCASSLARGMNTEAFFGQGTRLTVV.

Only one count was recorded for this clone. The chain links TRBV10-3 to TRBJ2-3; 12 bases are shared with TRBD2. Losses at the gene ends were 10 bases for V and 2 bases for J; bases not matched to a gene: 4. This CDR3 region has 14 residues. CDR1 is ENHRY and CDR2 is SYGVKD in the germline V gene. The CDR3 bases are TGTGCCACCCGGACTAGCGGGGACACAGATACGCAGTATTTT. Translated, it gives CATRTSGDTDTQYF.

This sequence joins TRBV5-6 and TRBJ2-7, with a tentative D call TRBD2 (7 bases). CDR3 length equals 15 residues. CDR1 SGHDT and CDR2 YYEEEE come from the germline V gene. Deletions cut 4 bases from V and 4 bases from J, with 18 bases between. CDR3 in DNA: TGTGCCAGCAGCCCAGCCGGGGGGCCTAAGTACGAGCAGTACTTC. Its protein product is CASSPAGGPKYEQYF.

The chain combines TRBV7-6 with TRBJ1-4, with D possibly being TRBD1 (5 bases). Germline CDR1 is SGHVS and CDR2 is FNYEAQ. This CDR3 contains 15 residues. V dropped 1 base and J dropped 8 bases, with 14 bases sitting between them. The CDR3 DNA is TGTGCCAGCAGCTTAGATGGCAGGGCGGGGGAAAAACTGTTTTTT. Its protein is CASSLDGRAGEKLFF. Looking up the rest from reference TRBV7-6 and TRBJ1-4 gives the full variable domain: GAGVSQSPRYKVTKRGQDVALRCDPISGHVSLYWYRQALGQGPEFLTYFNYEAQQDKSGLPNDRFSAERPEGSISTLTIQRTEQRDSAMYRCASSLDGRAGEKLFFGSGTQLSVL.

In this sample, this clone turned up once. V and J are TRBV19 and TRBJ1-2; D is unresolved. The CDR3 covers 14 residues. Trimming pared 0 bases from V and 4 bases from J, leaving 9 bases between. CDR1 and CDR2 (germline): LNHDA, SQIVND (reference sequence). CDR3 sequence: CASSIEEGGYGYTF. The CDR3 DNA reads TGTGCCAGTAGTATAGAAGAGGGCGGCTATGGCTACACCTTC.

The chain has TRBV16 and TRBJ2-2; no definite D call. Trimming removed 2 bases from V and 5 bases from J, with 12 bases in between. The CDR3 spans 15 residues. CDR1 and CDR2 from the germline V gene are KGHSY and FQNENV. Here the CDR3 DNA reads TGTGCCAGCAGCCAAACCATGCTCCGGACCGGGGAGCTGTTTTTT. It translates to CASSQTMLRTGELFF.

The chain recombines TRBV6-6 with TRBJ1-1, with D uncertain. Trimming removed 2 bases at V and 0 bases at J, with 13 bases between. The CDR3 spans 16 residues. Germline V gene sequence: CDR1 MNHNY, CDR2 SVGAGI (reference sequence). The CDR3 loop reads CASSYEAGRVNTEAFF. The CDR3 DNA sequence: TGTGCCAGCAGTTACGAGGCGGGGAGGGTGAACACTGAAGCTTTCTTT.

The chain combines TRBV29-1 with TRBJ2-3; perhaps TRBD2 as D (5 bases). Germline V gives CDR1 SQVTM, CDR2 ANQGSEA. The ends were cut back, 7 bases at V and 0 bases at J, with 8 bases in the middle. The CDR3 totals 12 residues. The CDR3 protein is CSARTSTDTQYF. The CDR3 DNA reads TGCAGCGCTCGGACTAGCACAGATACGCAGTATTTT.

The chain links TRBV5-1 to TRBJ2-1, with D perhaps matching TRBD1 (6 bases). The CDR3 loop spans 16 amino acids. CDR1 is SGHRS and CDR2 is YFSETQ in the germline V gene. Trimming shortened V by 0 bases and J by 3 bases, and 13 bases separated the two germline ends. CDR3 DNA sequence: TGCGCCAGCAGCTTGGGGCCAGGGGTAGACTACAATGAGCAGTTCTTC. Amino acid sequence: CASSLGPGVDYNEQFF.

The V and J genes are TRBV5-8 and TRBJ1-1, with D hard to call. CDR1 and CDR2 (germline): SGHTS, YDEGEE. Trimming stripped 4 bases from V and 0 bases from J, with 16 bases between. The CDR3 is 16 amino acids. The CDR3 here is CASSPTGGFMNTEAFF. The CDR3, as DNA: TGTGCCAGCAGCCCTACGGGCGGGTTCATGAACACTGAAGCTTTCTTT.

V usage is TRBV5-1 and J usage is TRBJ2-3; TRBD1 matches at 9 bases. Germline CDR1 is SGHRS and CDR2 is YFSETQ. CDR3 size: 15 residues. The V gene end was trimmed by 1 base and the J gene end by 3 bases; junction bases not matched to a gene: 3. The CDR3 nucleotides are TGCGCCAGCAGCTTGACGGGACAGGGTACAGATACGCAGTATTTT. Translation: CASSLTGQGTDTQYF.

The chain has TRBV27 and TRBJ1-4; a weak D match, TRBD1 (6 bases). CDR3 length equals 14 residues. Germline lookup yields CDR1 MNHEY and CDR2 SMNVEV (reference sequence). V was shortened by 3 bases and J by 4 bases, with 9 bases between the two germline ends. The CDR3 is CASSFAGDNEKLFF. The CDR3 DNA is TGTGCCAGCAGTTTCGCAGGGGATAATGAAAAACTGTTTTTT.

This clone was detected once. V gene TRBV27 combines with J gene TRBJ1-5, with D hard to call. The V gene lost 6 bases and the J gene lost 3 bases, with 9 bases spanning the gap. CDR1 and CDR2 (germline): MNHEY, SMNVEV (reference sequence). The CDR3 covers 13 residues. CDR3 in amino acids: CASRSGPNQPQHF. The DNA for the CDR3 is TGTGCCAGCAGAAGCGGACCCAATCAGCCCCAGCATTTT.

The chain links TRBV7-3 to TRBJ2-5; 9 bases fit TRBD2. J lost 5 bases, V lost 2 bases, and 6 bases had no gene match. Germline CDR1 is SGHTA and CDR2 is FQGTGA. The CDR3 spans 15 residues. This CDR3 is CASSLGLALSETQYF. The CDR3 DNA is TGTGCCAGCAGCTTAGGACTAGCGCTATCGGAGACCCAGTACTTC.

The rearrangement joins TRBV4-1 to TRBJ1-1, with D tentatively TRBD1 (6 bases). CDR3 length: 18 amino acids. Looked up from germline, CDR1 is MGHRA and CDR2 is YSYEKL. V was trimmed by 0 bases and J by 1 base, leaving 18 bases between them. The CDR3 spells CASSQDPSMGAGNTEAFF. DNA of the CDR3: TGCGCCAGCAGCCAAGACCCTTCCATGGGGGCCGGGAACACTGAAGCTTTCTTT.

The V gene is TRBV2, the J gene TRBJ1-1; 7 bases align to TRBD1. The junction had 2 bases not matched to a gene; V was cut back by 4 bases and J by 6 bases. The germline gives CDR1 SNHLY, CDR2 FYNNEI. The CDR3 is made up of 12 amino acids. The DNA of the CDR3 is TGTGCCAGCAGTGTTACAGGGGCTGAAGCTTTCTTT. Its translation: CASSVTGAEAFF.

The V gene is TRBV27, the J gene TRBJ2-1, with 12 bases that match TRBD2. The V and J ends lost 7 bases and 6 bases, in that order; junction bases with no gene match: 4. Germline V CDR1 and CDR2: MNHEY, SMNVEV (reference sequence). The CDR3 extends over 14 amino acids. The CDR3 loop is CASTSGGARNEQFF. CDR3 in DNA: TGTGCCAGCACTAGCGGGGGGGCTCGCAATGAGCAGTTCTTC.

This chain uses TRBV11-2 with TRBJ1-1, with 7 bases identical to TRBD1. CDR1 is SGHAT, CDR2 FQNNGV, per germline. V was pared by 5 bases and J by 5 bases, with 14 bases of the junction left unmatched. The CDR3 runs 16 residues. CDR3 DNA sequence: TGTGCCAGCAGCCCAACGACAGGGCCCTCGGGTACTGAAGCTTTCTTT. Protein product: CASSPTTGPSGTEAFF.

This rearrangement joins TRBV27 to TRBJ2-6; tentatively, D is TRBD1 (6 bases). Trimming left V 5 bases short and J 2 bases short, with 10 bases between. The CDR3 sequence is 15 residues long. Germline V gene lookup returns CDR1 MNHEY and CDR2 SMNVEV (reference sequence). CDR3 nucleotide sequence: TGTGCCAGCAGTCTGGGGGCGCCTGGGGCCAACGTCCTGACTTTC. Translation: CASSLGAPGANVLTF.

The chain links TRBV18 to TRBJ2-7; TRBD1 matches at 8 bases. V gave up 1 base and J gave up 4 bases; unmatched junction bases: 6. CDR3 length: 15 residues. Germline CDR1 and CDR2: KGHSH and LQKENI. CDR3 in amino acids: CASSPRQGAGYEQYF. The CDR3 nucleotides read TGTGCCAGCTCACCACGCCAGGGGGCTGGGTACGAGCAGTACTTC.